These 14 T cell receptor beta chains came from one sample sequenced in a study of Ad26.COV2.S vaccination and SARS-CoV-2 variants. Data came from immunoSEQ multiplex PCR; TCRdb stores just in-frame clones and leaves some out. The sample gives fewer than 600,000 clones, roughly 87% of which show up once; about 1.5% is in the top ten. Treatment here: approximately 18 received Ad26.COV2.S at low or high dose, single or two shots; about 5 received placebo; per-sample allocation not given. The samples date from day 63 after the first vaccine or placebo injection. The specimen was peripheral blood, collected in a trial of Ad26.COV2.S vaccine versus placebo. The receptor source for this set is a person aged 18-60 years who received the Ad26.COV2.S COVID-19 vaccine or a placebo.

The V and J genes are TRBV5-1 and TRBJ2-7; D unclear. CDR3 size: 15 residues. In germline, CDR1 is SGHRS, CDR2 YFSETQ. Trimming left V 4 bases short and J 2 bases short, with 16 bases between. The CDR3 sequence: CASSPDTFLPYEQYF. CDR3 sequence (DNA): TGCGCCAGCAGCCCCGACACGTTCCTACCCTACGAGCAGTACTTC.

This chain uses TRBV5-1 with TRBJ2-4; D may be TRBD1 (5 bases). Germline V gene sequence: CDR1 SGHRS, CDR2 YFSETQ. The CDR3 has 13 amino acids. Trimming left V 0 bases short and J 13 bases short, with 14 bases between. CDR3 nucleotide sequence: TGCGCCAGCAGCTTGGCTGCCGGGCAGGGCCAGTACTTC. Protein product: CASSLAAGQGQYF.

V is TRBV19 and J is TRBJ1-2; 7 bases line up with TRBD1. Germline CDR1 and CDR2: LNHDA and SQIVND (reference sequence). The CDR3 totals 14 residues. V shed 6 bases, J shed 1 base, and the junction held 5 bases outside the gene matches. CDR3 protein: CASSGTDRNYGYTF. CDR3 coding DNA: TGTGCCAGTAGCGGGACAGACCGTAACTATGGCTACACCTTC.

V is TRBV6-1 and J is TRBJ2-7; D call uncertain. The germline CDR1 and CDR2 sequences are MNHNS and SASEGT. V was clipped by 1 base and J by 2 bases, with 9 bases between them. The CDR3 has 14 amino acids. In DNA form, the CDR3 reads TGTGCCAGCAGTGAAGGGTTAGGGACCTACGAGCAGTACTTC. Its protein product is CASSEGLGTYEQYF.

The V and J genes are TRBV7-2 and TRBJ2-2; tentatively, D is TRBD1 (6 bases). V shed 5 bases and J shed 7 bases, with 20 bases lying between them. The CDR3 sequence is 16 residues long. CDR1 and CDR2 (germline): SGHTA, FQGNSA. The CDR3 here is CASSSLNWGRGGELFF. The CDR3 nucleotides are TGTGCCAGCAGCAGCTTAAATTGGGGGCGAGGCGGGGAGCTGTTTTTT.

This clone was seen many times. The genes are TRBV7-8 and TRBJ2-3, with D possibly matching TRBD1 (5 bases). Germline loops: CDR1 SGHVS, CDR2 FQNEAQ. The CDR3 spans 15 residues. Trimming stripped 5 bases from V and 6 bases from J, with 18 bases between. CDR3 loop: CASSPVAQGVDTQYF. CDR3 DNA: TGTGCCAGCAGCCCCGTGGCCCAAGGGGTGGATACGCAGTATTTT.

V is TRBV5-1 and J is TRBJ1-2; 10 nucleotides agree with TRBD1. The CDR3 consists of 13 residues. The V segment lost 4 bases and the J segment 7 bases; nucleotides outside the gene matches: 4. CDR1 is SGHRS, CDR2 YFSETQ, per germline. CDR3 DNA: TGCGCCAGCAGCGGAGACAGGGGGCCTGGCTACACCTTC. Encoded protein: CASSGDRGPGYTF.

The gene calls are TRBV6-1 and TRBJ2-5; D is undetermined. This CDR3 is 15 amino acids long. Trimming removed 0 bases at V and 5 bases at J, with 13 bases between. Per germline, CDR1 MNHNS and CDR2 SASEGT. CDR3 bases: TGTGCCAGCAGTGAAGCGGGTCCATTCAGGGAGACCCAGTACTTC. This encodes CASSEAGPFRETQYF.

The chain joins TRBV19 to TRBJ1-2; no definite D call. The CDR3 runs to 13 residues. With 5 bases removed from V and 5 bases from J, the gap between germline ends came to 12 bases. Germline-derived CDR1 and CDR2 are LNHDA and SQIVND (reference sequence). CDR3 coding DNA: TGTGCCAGTAGTTCCCCCGAACGTTATGGCTACACCTTC. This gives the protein CASSSPERYGYTF.

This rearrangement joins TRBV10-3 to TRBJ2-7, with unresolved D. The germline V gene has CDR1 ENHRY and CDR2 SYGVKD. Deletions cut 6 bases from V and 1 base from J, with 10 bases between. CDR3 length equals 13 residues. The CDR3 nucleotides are TGTGCCATCAGGTCTACCGAATCCTACGAGCAGTACTTC. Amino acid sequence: CAIRSTESYEQYF.

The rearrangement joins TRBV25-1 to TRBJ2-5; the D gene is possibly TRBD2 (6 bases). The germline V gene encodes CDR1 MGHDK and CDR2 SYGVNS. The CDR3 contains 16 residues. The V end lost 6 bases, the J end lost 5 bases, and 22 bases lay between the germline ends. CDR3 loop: CASSRGGRTRWETQYF. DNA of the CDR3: TGTGCCAGCAGCCGGGGAGGACGTACCCGGTGGGAGACCCAGTACTTC.

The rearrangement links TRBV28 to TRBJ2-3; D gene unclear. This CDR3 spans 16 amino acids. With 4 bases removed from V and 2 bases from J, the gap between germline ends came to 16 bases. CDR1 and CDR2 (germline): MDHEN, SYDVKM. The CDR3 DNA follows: TGTGCCAGCAGTTCCGATCTAGTGGGCCACACAGATACGCAGTATTTT. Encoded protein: CASSSDLVGHTDTQYF. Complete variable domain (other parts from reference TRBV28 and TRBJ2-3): DVKVTQSSRYLVKRTGEKVFLECVQDMDHENMFWYRQDPGLGLRLIYFSYDVKMKEKGDIPEGYSVSREKKERFSLILESASTNQTSMYLCASSSDLVGHTDTQYFGPGTRLTVL.

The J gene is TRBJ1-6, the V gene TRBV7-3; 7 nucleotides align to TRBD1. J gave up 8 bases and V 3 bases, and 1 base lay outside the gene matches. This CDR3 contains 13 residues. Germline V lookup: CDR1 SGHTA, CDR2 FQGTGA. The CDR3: CASSFTGDSPLHF. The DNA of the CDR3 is TGTGCCAGCAGCTTCACAGGGGATTCACCCCTCCACTTT.

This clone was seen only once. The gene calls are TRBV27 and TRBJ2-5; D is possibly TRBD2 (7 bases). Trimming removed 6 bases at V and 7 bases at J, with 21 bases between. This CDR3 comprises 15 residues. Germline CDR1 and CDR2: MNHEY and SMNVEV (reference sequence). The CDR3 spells CASSPGGPVGATQYF. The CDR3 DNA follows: TGTGCCAGCAGCCCCGGGGGGCCCGTCGGTGCGACCCAGTACTTC.